The clone carrying this T cell receptor (beta chain) was observed many times. Antigen unknown. Sample time point: blood at routine non-recurrence follow-up after resection. No cell sorting; template was whole RNA from tumor, lung tissue or PBMC. TCRdb recomputed calls from the 5' RACE reads with MiXCR, one row per CDR3 protein. This table holds tens of thousands of distinct CDR3 sequences, around 7% found once. The sample belongs to a study of spatial heterogeneity in lung cancer. Study at large: The donors, approximately 66 patients with untreated early-stage non-small cell lung cancer, provided the samples. The authors sequenced available follow-up PBMC samples, taken a median of roughly 2 years after resection. Across the raw uncorrected reads, a unique TCR and UMI combination was observed, on average, more than ten times. Broader study findings: TCRs found ubiquitously expanded in tumor appeared in blood more at resection than at follow-up.

The CDR3 has 14 residues. With V trimmed by 4 bases and J by 0 bases, 3 bases remained unmatched. CDR1 MDHEN and CDR2 SYDVKM come from the germline V gene. The chain couples TRBV28 to TRBJ2-7; 7 bases agree with TRBD1. This clonotype was obtained from a female donor with early-stage non-small cell lung cancer. This specimen consisted of PBMCs, obtained at follow-up. CDR3 DNA sequence: TGTGCCAGCAGTTCCGGACAGGTCTCCTACGAGCAGTACTTC. It is translated as CASSSGQVSYEQYF.